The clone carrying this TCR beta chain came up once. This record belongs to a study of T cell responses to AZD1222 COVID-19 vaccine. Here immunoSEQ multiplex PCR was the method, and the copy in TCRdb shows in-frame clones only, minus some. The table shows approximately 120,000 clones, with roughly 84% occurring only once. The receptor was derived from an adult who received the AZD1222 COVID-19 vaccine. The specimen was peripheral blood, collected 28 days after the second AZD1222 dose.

The CDR3: CASWTGNGNTIYF. CDR3 coding DNA: TGTGCCAGCTGGACAGGGAATGGAAACACCATATATTTT. The chain employs TRBV7-2 and TRBJ1-3; 8 positions match TRBD1. V shed 8 bases and J 3 bases; nucleotides not matched to a gene: 3. Looked up from germline, CDR1 is SGHTA and CDR2 is FQGNSA. The CDR3 extends over 13 amino acids. Supplemented by reference TRBV7-2 and TRBJ1-3, the full variable domain reads GAGVSQSPSNKVTEKGKDVELRCDPISGHTALYWYRQSLGQGLEFLIYFQGNSAPDKSGLPSDRFSAERTGGSVSTLTIQRTQQEDSAVYLCASWTGNGNTIYFGEGSWLTVV.